This T cell receptor beta chain was captured in a study of T cell repertoires in cytomegalovirus infection (dated 2019 in TCRdb). Turning to the overall study: Because public TCR beta signatures pointed to carriage of CMV infection together with the matching HLA type, the HLA type of each donor mattered for the analysis.

This clonotype was observed many times. Its antigen is still unknown. No much larger clone is present one base from it, and per-base qualities are unavailable. The paper as a whole reports these results and caveats: Cumulative frequency of public TCR beta family members discriminated carriers of CMV infection plus the relevant HLA type in this cohort and an independent approximately 400-donor cohort. In the ex vivo response, HLA-C-restricted CMV-specific TCR beta clonotypes were dominant, and in two of eight donors the single most frequent clonotype came from this HLA-C-restricted group.

TCRdb shows the sequencer as Illumina HiSeq 1500. TCRdb reran the public reads through fastp at Q25 and MiXCR, keeping productive beta chains. Every CDR3 protein is listed once, alongside the most common genes and DNA of its rows. This sample has 200,000 to 250,000 distinct CDR3 sequences in its table, and 22% of those were observed once. The top ten clonotypes cover over 15% of the sample. The sequenced material came from CD8+ T cells from PBMCs. This clonotype was sampled from a human donor in good health (CMV status not recorded). Some clones in this sample may be carry-over from other donors' samples.

This receptor carries the CDR3 CASSPTPGQGYNEQFF. The sequence in DNA is TGTGCCAGCAGTCCAACCCCGGGACAGGGCTACAATGAGCAGTTCTTC. The rearranged segments are TRBV27 and TRBJ2-1; 9 nucleotides in the junction match TRBD1. The CDR3 numbers 16 residues from cysteine through phenylalanine. Only the CDR3 DNA is retained, 48 bases long and in frame from the first base. V is pruned by 5 bases and J by 3 bases, leaving 8 bases of the junction without a gene match. CDR1 and CDR2 (MNHEY, SMNVEV) derive from the germline V gene (reference sequence).